This T cell receptor beta chain was found in a study of T cells in Graves' hyperthyroidism and ophthalmopathy. Study-wide background: Blood was drawn when the patient was first diagnosed and still untreated.

Trimming cost V 1 base and J 1 base, with 14 bases left between them. CDR3 length: 16 residues. In germline, CDR1 is GTSNPN, CDR2 SVGIG (reference sequence). From RNA transcripts, TCR beta CDR3 regions were amplified. First-round RT-PCR with HTBI primers amplified the TCR CDR3 region. TCRdb recomputed calls from the multiplex PCR reads with MiXCR, one row per CDR3 protein. This table holds approximately 200,000 distinct CDR3 sequences, roughly 18% found once. Study-level findings and limits: Ophthalmopathy, as predicted by the model, came a median around 7 months after the prediction. In blood, most of the thyroid clonotypes expanded above 0.001 were also present.

Diagnosis rested on symptoms, serum thyroxine and TRAb, thyroid ultrasound, and orbital computed tomography. Comments on this clonotype: Its specificity is not known.

Material: blood. The V call is TRBV30, the J call TRBJ2-1; D might be TRBD2 (6 bases). This receptor was obtained from a middle-aged man with Graves' hyperthyroidism. CDR3 in DNA: TGTGCCTGGAGTGGGGGGGAGTACCCTTCCTACAATGAGCAGTTCTTC. Translated: CAWSGGEYPSYNEQFF. The full variable domain, in which reference TRBV30 and TRBJ2-1 provide the parts outside the CDR3, is SQTIHQWPATLVQPVGSPLSLECTVEGTSNPNLYWYRQAAGRGLQLLFYSVGIGQISSEVPQNLSASRPQDRQFILSSKKLLLSDSGFYLCAWSGGEYPSYNEQFFGPGTRLTVL.